These T cell receptor beta chains were read from a single sample in a study of blood T cell repertoires in COVID-19. Data came from immunoSEQ multiplex PCR; TCRdb stores just in-frame clones and leaves some out. The sample includes approximately 230,000 clones, 65% to 90% of them seen just once. The material sequenced was PBMCs or T cells enriched from blood (not recorded which). These receptors were taken from a man in his forties or fifties who had recovered from COVID-19. CDR3s include the opening cysteine and the closing phenylalanine or tryptophan. The D gene is left open where the match is weak. Expanded clones are given a class, and other clones once, few, many or no size at all.

CDR3 DNA: TGTGCCAGCGGGGGACAGGGCGACTATGGCTACACCTTC
CDR3 protein: CASGGQGDYGYTF
J gene: TRBJ1-2
D gene: TRBD1
clone size: -
V gene: TRBV12-3/TRBV12-4

CDR3 DNA: TGTGCAAGTCCCCTTCCGCTAGCCACAGATACGCAGTATTTT
CDR3 protein: CASPLPLATDTQYF
J gene: TRBJ2-3
D gene: -
clone size: -
V gene: TRBV12-2

CDR3 DNA: TGTGCCAGCAGACGACTAGCGTCAGCGACAGATACGCAGTATTTT
CDR3 protein: CASRRLASATDTQYF
J gene: TRBJ2-3
D gene: TRBD2
clone size: -
V gene: TRBV2

CDR3 DNA: TGCGCCAGCAGCTTGGACGCAGGGGGTTCTGGAAACACCATATATTTT
CDR3 protein: CASSLDAGGSGNTIYF
J gene: TRBJ1-3
D gene: TRBD1
clone size: -
V gene: TRBV5-1

CDR3 DNA: TGTGCCTGGAGTGTCCGGGAGAACACTGAAGCTTTCTTT
CDR3 protein: CAWSVRENTEAFF
J gene: TRBJ1-1
D gene: -
clone size: -
V gene: TRBV30

CDR3 DNA: TGTGCCACCAGTGATCCGGGGGTTGGGGCAGGGATTGCCGGGGAGCTGTTTTTT
CDR3 protein: CATSDPGVGAGIAGELFF
J gene: TRBJ2-2
D gene: -
clone size: -
V gene: TRBV24-1

CDR3 DNA: TGTGCCTGGAGTTATCAGGGCTGGGAGACCCAGTACTTC
CDR3 protein: CAWSYQGWETQYF
J gene: TRBJ2-5
D gene: -
clone size: -
V gene: TRBV30

CDR3 DNA: TGCGCCGGACAGGGTGTGACTGAAGCTTTCTTT
CDR3 protein: CAGQGVTEAFF
J gene: TRBJ1-1
D gene: TRBD1
clone size: -
V gene: TRBV20-1

CDR3 DNA: TGCGCCAGCAGCGCCGGGACAGCAGATGAAAAACTGTTTTTT
CDR3 protein: CASSAGTADEKLFF
J gene: TRBJ1-4
D gene: TRBD1
clone size: once
V gene: TRBV5-1

CDR3 DNA: TGTGCCAGTACGGGGGGTCTAGGAATGGGCAATCAGCCCCAGCATTTT
CDR3 protein: CASTGGLGMGNQPQHF
J gene: TRBJ1-5
D gene: -
clone size: -
V gene: TRBV19

CDR3 DNA: TGCGCCAGCCTAGCGGACAGTAGCACAGATACGCAGTATTTT
CDR3 protein: CASLADSSTDTQYF
J gene: TRBJ2-3
D gene: -
clone size: -
V gene: TRBV5-1

CDR3 DNA: TGTGCCAGCAGCCAAACAGGGGGCGGTTCACCCCTCCACTTT
CDR3 protein: CASSQTGGGSPLHF
J gene: TRBJ1-6
D gene: TRBD1
clone size: -
V gene: TRBV27

CDR3 DNA: TGTGCCAGTACGGGGGGGCGCAGACCCGTGAACACTGAAGCTTTCTTT
CDR3 protein: CASTGGRRPVNTEAFF
J gene: TRBJ1-1
D gene: -
clone size: -
V gene: TRBV19

CDR3 DNA: TGCGCCAGCAGCCCCGCCAGCGGCGGGGGGAGAGATACGCAGTATTTT
CDR3 protein: CASSPASGGGRDTQYF
J gene: TRBJ2-3
D gene: TRBD2
clone size: once
V gene: TRBV4-3

CDR3 DNA: TGTGCCAGCAGCTTAAAAGCACAGTCCTATGGCTACACCTTC
CDR3 protein: CASSLKAQSYGYTF
J gene: TRBJ1-2
D gene: -
clone size: once
V gene: TRBV7-2

CDR3 DNA: TGTGCCAGCAGTCCCCAGGGACAGCATAATTCACCCCTCCACTTT
CDR3 protein: CASSPQGQHNSPLHF
J gene: TRBJ1-6
D gene: TRBD1
clone size: -
V gene: TRBV27

CDR3 DNA: TGCAGCGTTGACACTGTCACTGAAGCTTTCTTT
CDR3 protein: CSVDTVTEAFF
J gene: TRBJ1-1
D gene: -
clone size: once
V gene: TRBV29-1

CDR3 DNA: TGTGCCAGCAGCAGACAGGGACAGTACTACAATGAGCAGTTCTTC
CDR3 protein: CASSRQGQYYNEQFF
J gene: TRBJ2-1
D gene: TRBD1
clone size: few
V gene: TRBV27

CDR3 DNA: TGTGCCACCAGCAGAGACAGGTACTCTGGGGCCAACGTCCTGACTTTC
CDR3 protein: CATSRDRYSGANVLTF
J gene: TRBJ2-6
D gene: -
clone size: -
V gene: TRBV15

CDR3 DNA: TGTGCCAGCAGTGGCCGTAGGGACAGGGGGTCGTTAGCGACCCAGTACTTC
CDR3 protein: CASSGRRDRGSLATQYF
J gene: TRBJ2-5
D gene: TRBD1
clone size: -
V gene: TRBV6-1

CDR3 DNA: TGTGCCAGTTTGGAGCAACCAAACACTGAAGCTTTCTTT
CDR3 protein: CASLEQPNTEAFF
J gene: TRBJ1-1
D gene: -
clone size: -
V gene: TRBV7-3

CDR3 DNA: TGTGCTAGTGGTTTGCGACTAGCCGGCGACGAGCAGTACTTC
CDR3 protein: CASGLRLAGDEQYF
J gene: TRBJ2-7
D gene: TRBD2
clone size: -
V gene: TRBV12-5

CDR3 DNA: TGCGCCAGCAGTGAGTCGGGACAGGCTTCCGGGTCTGGGGCCAACGTCCTGACTTTC
CDR3 protein: CASSESGQASGSGANVLTF
J gene: TRBJ2-6
D gene: TRBD1
clone size: -
V gene: TRBV10-1

CDR3 DNA: TGTGCCAGCAGGAAATGGGACAGGGACACTGAAGCTTTCTTT
CDR3 protein: CASRKWDRDTEAFF
J gene: TRBJ1-1
D gene: TRBD1
clone size: few
V gene: TRBV2

CDR3 DNA: TGTGCCAGCAGGCTAGGGTGGCAGGGGGCAACCGAGCAGTACTTC
CDR3 protein: CASRLGWQGATEQYF
J gene: TRBJ2-7
D gene: TRBD1
clone size: -
V gene: TRBV7-9

CDR3 DNA: TGTGCCAGCAGTCACCTGGACAGGGTAGCCTACGAGCAGTACTTC
CDR3 protein: CASSHLDRVAYEQYF
J gene: TRBJ2-7
D gene: TRBD1
clone size: once
V gene: TRBV6-5

CDR3 DNA: TGTGCCAGCAGTGGAACGGGACAGGGGTTGTATCAGCCCCAGCATTTT
CDR3 protein: CASSGTGQGLYQPQHF
J gene: TRBJ1-5
D gene: TRBD1
clone size: -
V gene: TRBV6-1